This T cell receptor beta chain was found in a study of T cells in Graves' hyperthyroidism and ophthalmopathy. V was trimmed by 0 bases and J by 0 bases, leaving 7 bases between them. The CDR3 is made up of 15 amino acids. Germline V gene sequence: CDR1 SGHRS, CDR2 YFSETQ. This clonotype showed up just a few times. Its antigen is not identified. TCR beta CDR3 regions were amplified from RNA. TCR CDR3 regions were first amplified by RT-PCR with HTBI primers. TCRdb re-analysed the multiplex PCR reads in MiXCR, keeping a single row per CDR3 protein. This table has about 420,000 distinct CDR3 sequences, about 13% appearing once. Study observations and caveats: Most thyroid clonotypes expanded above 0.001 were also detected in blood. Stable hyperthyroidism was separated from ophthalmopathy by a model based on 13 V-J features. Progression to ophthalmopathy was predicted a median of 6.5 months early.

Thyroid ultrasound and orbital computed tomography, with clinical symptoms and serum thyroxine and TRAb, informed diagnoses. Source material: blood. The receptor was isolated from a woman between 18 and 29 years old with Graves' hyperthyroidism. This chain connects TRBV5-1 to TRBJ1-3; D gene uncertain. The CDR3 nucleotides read TGCGCCAGCAGCTTGGATAACCTCTCTGGAAACACCATATATTTT. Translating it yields CASSLDNLSGNTIYF.